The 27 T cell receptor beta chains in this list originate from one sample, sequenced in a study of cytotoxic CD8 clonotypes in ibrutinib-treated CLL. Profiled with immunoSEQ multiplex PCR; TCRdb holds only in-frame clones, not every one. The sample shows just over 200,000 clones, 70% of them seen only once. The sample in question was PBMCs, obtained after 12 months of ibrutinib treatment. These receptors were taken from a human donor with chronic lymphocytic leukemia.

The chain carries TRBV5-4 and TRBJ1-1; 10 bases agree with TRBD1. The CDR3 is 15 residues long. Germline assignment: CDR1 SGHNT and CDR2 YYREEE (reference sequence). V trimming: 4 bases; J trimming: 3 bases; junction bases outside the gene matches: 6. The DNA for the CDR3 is TGTGCCAGCAGCGCTCCGGGACAGGGGTACACTGAAGCTTTCTTT. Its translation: CASSAPGQGYTEAFF.

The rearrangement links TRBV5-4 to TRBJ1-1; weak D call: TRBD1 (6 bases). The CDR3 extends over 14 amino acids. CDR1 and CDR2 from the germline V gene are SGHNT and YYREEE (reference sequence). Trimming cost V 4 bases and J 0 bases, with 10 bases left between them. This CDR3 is CASSTGQMNTEAFF. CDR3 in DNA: TGTGCCAGCAGCACCGGACAGATGAACACTGAAGCTTTCTTT.

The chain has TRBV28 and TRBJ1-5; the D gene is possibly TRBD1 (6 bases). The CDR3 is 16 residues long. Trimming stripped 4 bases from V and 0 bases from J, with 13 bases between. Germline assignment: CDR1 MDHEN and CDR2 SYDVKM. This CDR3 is CASSSRRGYSNQPQHF. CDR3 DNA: TGTGCCAGCAGTTCCCGGAGGGGGTATAGCAATCAGCCCCAGCATTTT.

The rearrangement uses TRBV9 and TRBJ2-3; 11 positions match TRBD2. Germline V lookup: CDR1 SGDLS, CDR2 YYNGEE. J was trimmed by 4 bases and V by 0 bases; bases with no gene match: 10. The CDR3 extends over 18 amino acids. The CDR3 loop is CASSVVGRTSGRADTQYF. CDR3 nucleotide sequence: TGTGCCAGCAGCGTAGTTGGGAGGACTAGCGGGCGAGCAGATACGCAGTATTTT.

The CDR3 sequence: CASSPGGLWNYGYTF. In DNA form, the CDR3 reads TGTGCCAGCAGCCCCGGAGGCCTATGGAACTATGGCTACACCTTC. The chain joins TRBV5-5 to TRBJ1-2, with D uncertain. This CDR3 is built from 15 residues. CDR1 and CDR2 from the germline V gene are SGHKS and YYEKEE (reference sequence). The germline V and J ends were trimmed by 4 bases and 2 bases, with 15 bases remaining between them.

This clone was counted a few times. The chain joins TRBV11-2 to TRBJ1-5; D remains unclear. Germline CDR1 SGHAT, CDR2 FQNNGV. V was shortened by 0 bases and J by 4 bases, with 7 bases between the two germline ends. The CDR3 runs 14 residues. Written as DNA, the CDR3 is TGTGCCAGCAGCTTAGACCCTCAAAATCAGCCCCAGCATTTT. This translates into CASSLDPQNQPQHF.

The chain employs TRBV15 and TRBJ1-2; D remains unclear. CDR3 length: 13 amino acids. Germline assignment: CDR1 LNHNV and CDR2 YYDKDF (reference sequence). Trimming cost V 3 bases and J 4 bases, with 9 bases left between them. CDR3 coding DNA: TGTGCCACCAGCAGTTCCGAGGGCTATGGCTACACCTTC. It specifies CATSSSEGYGYTF.

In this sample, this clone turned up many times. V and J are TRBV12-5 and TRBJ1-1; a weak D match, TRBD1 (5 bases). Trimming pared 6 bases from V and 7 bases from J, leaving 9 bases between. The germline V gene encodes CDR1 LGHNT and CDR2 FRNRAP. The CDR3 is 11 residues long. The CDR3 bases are TGTGCTAGTGGCTGGGGGGTTGAAGCTTTCTTT. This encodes CASGWGVEAFF.

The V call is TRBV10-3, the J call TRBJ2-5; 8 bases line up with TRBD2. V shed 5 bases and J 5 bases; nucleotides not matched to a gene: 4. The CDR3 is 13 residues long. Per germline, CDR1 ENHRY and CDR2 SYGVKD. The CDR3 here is CAISLTGGETQYF. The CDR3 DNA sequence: TGTGCCATCAGTTTAACGGGAGGGGAGACCCAGTACTTC.

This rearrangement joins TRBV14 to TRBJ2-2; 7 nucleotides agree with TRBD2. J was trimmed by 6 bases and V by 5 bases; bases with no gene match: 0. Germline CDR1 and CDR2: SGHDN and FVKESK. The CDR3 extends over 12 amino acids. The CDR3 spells CASSGRAGELFF. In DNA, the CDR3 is TGTGCCAGCAGCGGGAGGGCCGGGGAGCTGTTTTTT.

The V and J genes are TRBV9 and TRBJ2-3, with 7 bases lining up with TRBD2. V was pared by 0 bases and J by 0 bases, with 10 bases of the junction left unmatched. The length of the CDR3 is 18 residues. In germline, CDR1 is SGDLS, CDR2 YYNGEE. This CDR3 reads CASSVEVGLAVSTDTQYF. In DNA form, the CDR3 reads TGTGCCAGCAGCGTAGAGGTAGGGCTAGCGGTTAGCACAGATACGCAGTATTTT. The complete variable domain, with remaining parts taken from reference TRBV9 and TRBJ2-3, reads DSGVTQTPKHLITATGQRVTLRCSPRSGDLSVYWYQQSLDQGLQFLIQYYNGEERAKGNILERFSAQQFPDLHSELNLSSLELGDSALYFCASSVEVGLAVSTDTQYFGPGTRLTVL.

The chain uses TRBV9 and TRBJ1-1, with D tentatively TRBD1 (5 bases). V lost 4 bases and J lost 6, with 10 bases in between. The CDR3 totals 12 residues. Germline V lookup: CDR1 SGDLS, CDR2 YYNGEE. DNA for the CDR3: TGTGCCAGCAGCCCCGGAGGGGCTGAAGCTTTCTTT. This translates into CASSPGGAEAFF.

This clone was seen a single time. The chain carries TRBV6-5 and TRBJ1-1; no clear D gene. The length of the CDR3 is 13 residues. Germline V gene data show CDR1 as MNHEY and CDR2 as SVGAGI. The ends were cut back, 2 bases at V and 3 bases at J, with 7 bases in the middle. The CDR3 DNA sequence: TGTGCCAGCAGTTACGAGATCGACACTGAAGCTTTCTTT. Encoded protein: CASSYEIDTEAFF.

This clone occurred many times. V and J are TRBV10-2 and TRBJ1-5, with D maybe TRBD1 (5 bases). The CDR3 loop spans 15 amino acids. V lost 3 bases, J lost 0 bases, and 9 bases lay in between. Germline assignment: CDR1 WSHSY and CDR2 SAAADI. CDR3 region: CASSDWGYSNQPQHF. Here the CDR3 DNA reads TGCGCCAGCAGTGATTGGGGGTATAGCAATCAGCCCCAGCATTTT.

The CDR3 region has the DNA TGTGCCAGTAGTGGGGAGGGGGGCCAGCCCCAGCATTTT. Encoded protein: CASSGEGGQPQHF. The gene calls are TRBV19 and TRBJ1-5, with TRBD1 as a possible D gene (6 bases). Germline V gives CDR1 LNHDA, CDR2 SQIVND (reference sequence). V was trimmed by 5 bases and J by 7 bases, leaving 12 bases between them. The CDR3 covers 13 residues.

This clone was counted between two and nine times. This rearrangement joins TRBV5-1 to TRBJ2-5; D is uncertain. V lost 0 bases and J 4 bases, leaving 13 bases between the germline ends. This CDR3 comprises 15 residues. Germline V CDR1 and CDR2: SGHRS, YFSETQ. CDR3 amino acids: CASSLGLGLGETQYF. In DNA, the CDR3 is TGCGCCAGCAGCTTGGGACTGGGGTTAGGAGAGACCCAGTACTTC.

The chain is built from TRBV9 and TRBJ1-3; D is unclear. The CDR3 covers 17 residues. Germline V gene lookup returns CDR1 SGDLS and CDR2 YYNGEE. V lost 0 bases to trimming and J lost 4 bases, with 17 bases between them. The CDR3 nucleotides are TGTGCCAGCAGCGTAGTGGGCAATTTCGAGGGCGGAAACACCATATATTTT. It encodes CASSVVGNFEGGNTIYF.

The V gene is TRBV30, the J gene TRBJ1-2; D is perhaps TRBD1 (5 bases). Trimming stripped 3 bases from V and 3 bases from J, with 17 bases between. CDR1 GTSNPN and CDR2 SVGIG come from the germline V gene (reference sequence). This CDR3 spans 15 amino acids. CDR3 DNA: TGTGCCTGGAGACCCCCGGGTCAGGGCGACTATGGCTACACCTTC. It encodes CAWRPPGQGDYGYTF.

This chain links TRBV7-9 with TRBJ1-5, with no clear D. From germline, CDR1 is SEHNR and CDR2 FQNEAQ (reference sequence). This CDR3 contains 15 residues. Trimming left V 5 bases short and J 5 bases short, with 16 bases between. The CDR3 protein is CASSPIAGLDQPQHF. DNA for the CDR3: TGTGCCAGCAGCCCGATCGCCGGATTGGATCAGCCCCAGCATTTT.

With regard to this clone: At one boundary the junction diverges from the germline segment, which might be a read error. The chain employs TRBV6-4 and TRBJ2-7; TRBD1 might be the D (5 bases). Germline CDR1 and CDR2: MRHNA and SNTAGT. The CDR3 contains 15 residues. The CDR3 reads CASSYSVSQGYEQYF. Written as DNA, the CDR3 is TGTGCCAGCAGTTACTCGGTGAGCCAGGGCTACGAGCAGTACTTC.

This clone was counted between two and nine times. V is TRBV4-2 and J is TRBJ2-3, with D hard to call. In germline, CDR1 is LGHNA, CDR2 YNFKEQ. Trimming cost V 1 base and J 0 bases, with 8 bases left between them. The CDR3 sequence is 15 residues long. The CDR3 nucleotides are TGTGCCAGCAGCCAAGGACGACAAAGCACAGATACGCAGTATTTT. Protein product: CASSQGRQSTDTQYF.

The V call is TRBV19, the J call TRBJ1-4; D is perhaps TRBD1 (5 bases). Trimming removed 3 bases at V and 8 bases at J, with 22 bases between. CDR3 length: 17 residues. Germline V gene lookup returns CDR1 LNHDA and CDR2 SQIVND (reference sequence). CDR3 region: CASSMGMGQVVGEKLFF. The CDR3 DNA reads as TGTGCCAGTAGTATGGGAATGGGGCAGGTTGTGGGAGAAAAACTGTTTTTT.

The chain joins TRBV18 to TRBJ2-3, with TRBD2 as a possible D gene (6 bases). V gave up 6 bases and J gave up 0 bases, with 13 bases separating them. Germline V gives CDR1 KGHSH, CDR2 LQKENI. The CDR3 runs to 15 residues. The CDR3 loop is CASSPRGTSTDTQYF. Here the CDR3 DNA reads TGTGCCAGCTCTCCCCGGGGGACTAGCACAGATACGCAGTATTTT.

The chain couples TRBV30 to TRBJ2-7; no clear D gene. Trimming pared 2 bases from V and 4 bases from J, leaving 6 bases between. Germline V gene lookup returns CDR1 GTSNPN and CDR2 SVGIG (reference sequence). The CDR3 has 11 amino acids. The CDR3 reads CAWSSTYEQYF. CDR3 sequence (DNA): TGTGCCTGGAGTTCGACGTACGAGCAGTACTTC. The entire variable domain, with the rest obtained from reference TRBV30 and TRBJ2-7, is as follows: SQTIHQWPATLVQPVGSPLSLECTVEGTSNPNLYWYRQAAGRGLQLLFYSVGIGQISSEVPQNLSASRPQDRQFILSSKKLLLSDSGFYLCAWSSTYEQYFGPGTRLTVT.

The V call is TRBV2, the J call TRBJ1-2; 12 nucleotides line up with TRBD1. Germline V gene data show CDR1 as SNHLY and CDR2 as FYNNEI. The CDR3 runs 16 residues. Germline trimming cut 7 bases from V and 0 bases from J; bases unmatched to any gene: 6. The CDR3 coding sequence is TGTGCCAGCAAACGGGGACAGGGGGCGACTAACTATGGCTACACCTTC. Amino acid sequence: CASKRGQGATNYGYTF.

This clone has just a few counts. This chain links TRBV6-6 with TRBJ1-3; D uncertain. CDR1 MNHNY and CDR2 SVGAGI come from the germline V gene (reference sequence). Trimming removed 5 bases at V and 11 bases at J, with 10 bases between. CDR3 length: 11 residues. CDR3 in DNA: TGTGCCAGCAGTCTGACGTCGTCCATATATTTT. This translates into CASSLTSSIYF.

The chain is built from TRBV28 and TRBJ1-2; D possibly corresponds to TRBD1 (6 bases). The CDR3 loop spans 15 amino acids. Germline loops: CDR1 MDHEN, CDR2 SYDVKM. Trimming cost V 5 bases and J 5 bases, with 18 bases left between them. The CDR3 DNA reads TGTGCCAGCAGTGAAACCGGGACACTCACTTATGGCTACACCTTC. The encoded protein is CASSETGTLTYGYTF.